The 14 T cell receptor beta chains given below trace back to one sample, sequenced in a study of blood T cell repertoires in COVID-19. This table comes from immunoSEQ multiplex PCR, and its TCRdb copy is limited to in-frame clones, with some not included. Here the sample spans about 210,000 clones, roughly 90% being singletons. Sequencing was done on a sample of peripheral blood. The receptors shown here come from a woman aged 40 to 50 with acute or convalescent COVID-19.

Only one count was recorded for this clone. The gene calls are TRBV4-1 and TRBJ2-5; perhaps TRBD2 as D (6 bases). CDR1 is MGHRA, CDR2 YSYEKL, per germline. V was trimmed by 1 base and J by 4 bases, leaving 13 bases between them. The CDR3 is 15 residues long. CDR3 bases: TGCGCCAGCAGCCAAGTCGCGGGGCGAGGAGAGACCCAGTACTTC. Protein: CASSQVAGRGETQYF.

This rearrangement joins TRBV5-5 to TRBJ1-3, with D unresolved. Germline-derived CDR1 and CDR2 are SGHKS and YYEKEE (reference sequence). The CDR3 runs to 13 residues. Trimming left V 3 bases short and J 0 bases short, with 4 bases between. The DNA of the CDR3 is TGTGCCAGCAGCTCTTACTCTGGAAACACCATATATTTT. Amino acids: CASSSYSGNTIYF. The variable domain in full, with the rest retrieved from reference TRBV5-5 and TRBJ1-3, is DAGVTQSPTHLIKTRGQQVTLRCSPISGHKSVSWYQQVLGQGPQFIFQYYEKEERGRGNFPDRFSARQFPNYSSELNVNALLLGDSALYLCASSSYSGNTIYFGEGSWLTVV.

With respect to this clone: An end of the junction differs from the germline gene, which may be a read error. CDR3 residues: CASSAVPGQGNDGYTF. CDR3 bases: TGTGCCAGCAGTGCTGTCCCGGGACAGGGTAACGATGGCTACACCTTC. This rearrangement joins TRBV6-4 to TRBJ1-2, with 9 bases identical to TRBD1. The germline gives CDR1 MRHNA, CDR2 SNTAGT. This CDR3 comprises 16 residues.

This clone was observed once. The chain combines TRBV7-2 with TRBJ1-6, with D possibly TRBD1 on 5 matching bases. CDR1 SGHTA and CDR2 FQGNSA come from the germline V gene. The V end lost 2 bases, the J end lost 7 bases, and 21 bases lay between the germline ends. There are 18 residues in the CDR3. The CDR3 DNA reads TGTGCCAGCAGCTTATCTTTCCGGGGCAGGCGGGGGAATTCACCCCTCCACTTT. Its protein is CASSLSFRGRRGNSPLHF.

This sequence joins TRBV19 and TRBJ1-3; D not certain. CDR3 length equals 17 residues. Looked up from germline, CDR1 is LNHDA and CDR2 is SQIVND (reference sequence). V was clipped by 5 bases and J by 0 bases, with 17 bases between them. The CDR3 loop is CASSFQVLRDSGNTIYF. In DNA, the CDR3 is TGTGCCAGTAGTTTTCAGGTCCTCAGAGACTCTGGAAACACCATATATTTT.

The CDR3 protein is CASSWTAQETQYF. DNA of the CDR3: TGTGCCAGCAGCTGGACAGCTCAAGAGACCCAGTACTTC. V gene TRBV27 combines with J gene TRBJ2-5; D possibly corresponds to TRBD1 (6 bases). This CDR3 is built from 13 residues. Germline CDR1 reads MNHEY; CDR2 reads SMNVEV (reference sequence). Trimming left V 6 bases short and J 2 bases short, with 10 bases between.

This clone was counted only a few times. The chain carries TRBV6-1 and TRBJ2-7; 10 positions agree with TRBD2. Trimming at V came to 1 base and at J to 2 bases, leaving 2 bases not matched to a gene. This CDR3 is 15 amino acids long. Per the germline V gene, CDR1 is MNHNS and CDR2 is SASEGT. The CDR3 reads CASSEGLAGAYEQYV. CDR3 sequence (DNA): TGTGCCAGCAGTGAAGGGCTAGCGGGGGCCTACGAGCAGTACGTC.

This chain connects TRBV19 to TRBJ1-1; no reliable D call. The CDR3 runs to 14 residues. Looked up from germline, CDR1 is LNHDA and CDR2 is SQIVND (reference sequence). The germline V and J ends were trimmed by 1 base and 1 base, with 7 bases remaining between them. The CDR3 protein is CASSIVAANTEAFF. CDR3 nucleotides: TGTGCCAGTAGTATAGTTGCGGCGAACACTGAAGCTTTCTTT.

This clone came up once. V is TRBV5-5 and J is TRBJ2-7, with 8 positions matching TRBD1. V was pared by 3 bases and J by 1 base, with 9 bases of the junction left unmatched. This CDR3 region has 16 residues. Germline loops: CDR1 SGHKS, CDR2 YYEKEE (reference sequence). In DNA form, the CDR3 reads TGTGCCAGCAGCTATACCTACAGGGGGTGGTCCTACGAGCAGTACGTC. Amino acids: CASSYTYRGWSYEQYV.

V gene TRBV3-1 (or the pseudogene TRBV3-2) combines with J gene TRBJ1-4, with D perhaps matching TRBD1 (5 bases). The CDR3 is made up of 14 amino acids. Germline CDR1 and CDR2: LGHDT and YNNKEL (reference sequence). Trimming left V 4 bases short and J 2 bases short, with 8 bases between. The DNA for the CDR3 is TGTGCCAGCAGCCCACCAGGGACTAATGAAAAACTGTTTTTT. The encoded protein is CASSPPGTNEKLFF.

This sequence joins TRBV6-5 and TRBJ1-1; D is ambiguous. V gave up 6 bases and J gave up 3 bases, with 8 bases separating them. CDR3 length: 12 residues. Germline V CDR1 and CDR2: MNHEY, SVGAGI. The CDR3 coding sequence is TGTGCCAGCAGGAGCGGTGACACTGAAGCTTTCTTT. Encoded protein: CASRSGDTEAFF.

The chain links TRBV9 to TRBJ2-3, with TRBD2 identical over 7 bases. The trim removed 0 bases at V and 2 bases at J, leaving 3 bases unmatched. CDR1 and CDR2 from the germline V gene are SGDLS and YYNGEE. The CDR3 has 15 residues. CDR3 DNA sequence: TGTGCCAGCAGCGTAGGACTAGCAAACACAGATACGCAGTATTTT. This gives the protein CASSVGLANTDTQYF.

There are a few counts of this clone. In DNA, the CDR3 is TGTGCCAGCAGCCAAGAATTTGTGGACAGGGGCTTCTATGGCTACACCTTC. It codes for CASSQEFVDRGFYGYTF. The V gene is TRBV3-1 (or the pseudogene TRBV3-2), the J gene TRBJ1-2; 9 bases map to TRBD1. J was trimmed by 4 bases and V by 0 bases; bases with no gene match: 9. The CDR3 has 17 amino acids. Germline-derived CDR1 and CDR2 are LGHDT and YNNKEL (reference sequence).

V gene TRBV10-3 combines with J gene TRBJ1-1; no definite D call. CDR3 length: 12 amino acids. V was clipped by 5 bases and J by 1 base, with 5 bases between them. Looked up from germline, CDR1 is ENHRY and CDR2 is SYGVKD. CDR3 sequence reads: CAISTGNTEAFF. The DNA of the CDR3 is TGTGCCATCAGTACGGGGAACACTGAAGCTTTCTTT.